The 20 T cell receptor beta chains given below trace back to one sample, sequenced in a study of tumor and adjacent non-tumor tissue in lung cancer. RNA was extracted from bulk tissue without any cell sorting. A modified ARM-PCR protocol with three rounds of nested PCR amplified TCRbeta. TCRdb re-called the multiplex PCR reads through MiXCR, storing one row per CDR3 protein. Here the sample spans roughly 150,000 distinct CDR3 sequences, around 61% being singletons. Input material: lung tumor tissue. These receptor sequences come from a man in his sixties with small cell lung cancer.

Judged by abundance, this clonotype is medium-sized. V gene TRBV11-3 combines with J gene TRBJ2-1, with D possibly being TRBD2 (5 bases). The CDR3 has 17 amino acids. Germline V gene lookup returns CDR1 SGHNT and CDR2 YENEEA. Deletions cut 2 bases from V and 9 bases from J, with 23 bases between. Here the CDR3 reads CASSLTPVGVWSSEQFF. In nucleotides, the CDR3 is TGTGCCAGCAGCTTAACCCCGGTCGGGGTATGGTCGAGTGAGCAGTTCTTC.

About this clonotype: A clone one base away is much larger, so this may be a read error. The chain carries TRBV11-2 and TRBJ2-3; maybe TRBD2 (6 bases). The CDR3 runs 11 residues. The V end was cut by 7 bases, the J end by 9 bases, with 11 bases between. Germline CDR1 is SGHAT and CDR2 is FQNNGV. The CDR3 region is CASNSLATQYF. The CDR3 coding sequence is TGTGCCAGCAACTCGCTAGCGACGCAGTATTTT.

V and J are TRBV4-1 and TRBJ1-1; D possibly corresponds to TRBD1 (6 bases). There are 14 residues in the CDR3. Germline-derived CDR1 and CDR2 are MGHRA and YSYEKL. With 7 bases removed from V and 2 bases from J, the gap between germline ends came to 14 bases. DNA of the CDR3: TGCGCCAGCAACCTTCAGGGGCGTAACACTGAAGCTTTCTTT. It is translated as CASNLQGRNTEAFF.

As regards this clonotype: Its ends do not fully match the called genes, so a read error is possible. DNA of the CDR3: TGTGCCAGCAGCTTATCTCGAGTGAACAATGAGCATTTCTTC. Translating gives CASSLSRVNNEHFF. V and J are TRBV11-3 and TRBJ2-1; D not resolved. The CDR3 loop spans 14 amino acids. CDR1 SGHNT and CDR2 YENEEA come from the germline V gene.

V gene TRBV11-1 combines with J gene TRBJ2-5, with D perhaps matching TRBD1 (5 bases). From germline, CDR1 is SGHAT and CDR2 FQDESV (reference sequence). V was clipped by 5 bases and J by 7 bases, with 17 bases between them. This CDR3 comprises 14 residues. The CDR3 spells CASSPSADGATQYF. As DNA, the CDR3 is TGTGCCAGCAGCCCAAGCGCAGATGGGGCGACCCAGTACTTC.

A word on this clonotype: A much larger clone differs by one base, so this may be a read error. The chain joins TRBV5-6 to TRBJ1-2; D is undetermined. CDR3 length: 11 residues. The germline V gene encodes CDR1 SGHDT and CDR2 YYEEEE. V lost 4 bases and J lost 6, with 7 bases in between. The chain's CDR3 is CASSRLNGYTF. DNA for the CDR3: TGTGCCAGCAGCCGGTTGAATGGCTACACCTTC.

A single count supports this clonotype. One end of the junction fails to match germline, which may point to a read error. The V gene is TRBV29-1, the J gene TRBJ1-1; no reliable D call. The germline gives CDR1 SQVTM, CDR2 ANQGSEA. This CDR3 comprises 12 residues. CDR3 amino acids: CSSISLATEAFF. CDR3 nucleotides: TGCAGCTCCATATCGCTGGCCACAGAAGCCTTCTTT.

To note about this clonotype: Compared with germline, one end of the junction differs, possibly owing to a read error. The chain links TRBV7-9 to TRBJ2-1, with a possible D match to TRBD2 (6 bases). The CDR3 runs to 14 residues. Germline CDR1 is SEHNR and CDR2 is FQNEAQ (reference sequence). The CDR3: CASSLIAEYSEQFF. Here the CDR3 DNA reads TGTGCCAGCAGCTTAATAGCGGAATACAGTGAGCAGTTCTTC.

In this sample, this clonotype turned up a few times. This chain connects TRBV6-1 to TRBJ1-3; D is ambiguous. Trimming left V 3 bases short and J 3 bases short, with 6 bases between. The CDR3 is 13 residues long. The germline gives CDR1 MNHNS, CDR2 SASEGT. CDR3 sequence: CASSERNGNTIYF. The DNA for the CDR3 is TGTGCCAGCAGTGAGCGAAATGGAAACACCATATATTTT.

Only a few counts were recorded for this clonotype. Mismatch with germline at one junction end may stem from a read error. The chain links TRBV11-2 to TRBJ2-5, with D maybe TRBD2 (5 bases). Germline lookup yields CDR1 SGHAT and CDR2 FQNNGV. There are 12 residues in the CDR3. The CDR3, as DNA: TGTTCCAGGAGCGTAACCGGGATCCAAGAATACTTC. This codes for CSRSVTGIQEYF.

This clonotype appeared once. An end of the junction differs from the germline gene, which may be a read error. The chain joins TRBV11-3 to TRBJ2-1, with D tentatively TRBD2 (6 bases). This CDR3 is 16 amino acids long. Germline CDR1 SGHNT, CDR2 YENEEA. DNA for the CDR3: TGTGCCAGCAGCTTGAGCGGGCGGACGGGTTATAATGAGCAGCTCTTC. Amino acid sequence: CASSLSGRTGYNEQLF.

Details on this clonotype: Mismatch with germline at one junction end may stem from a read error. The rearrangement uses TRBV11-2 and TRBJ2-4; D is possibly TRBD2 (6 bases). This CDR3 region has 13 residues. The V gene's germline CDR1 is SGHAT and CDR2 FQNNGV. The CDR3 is CASSLEAAGIQNF. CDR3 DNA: TGTGCCAGCAGCTTGGAGGCAGCGGGCATTCAGAACTTC.

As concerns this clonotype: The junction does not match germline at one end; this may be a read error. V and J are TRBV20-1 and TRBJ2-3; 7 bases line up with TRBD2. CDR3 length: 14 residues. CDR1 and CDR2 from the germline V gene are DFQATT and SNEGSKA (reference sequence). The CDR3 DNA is TGCAGTCCCCGAGGCGGGAGCAGGGAAGATATGCAGTATTTT. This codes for CSPRGGSREDMQYF.

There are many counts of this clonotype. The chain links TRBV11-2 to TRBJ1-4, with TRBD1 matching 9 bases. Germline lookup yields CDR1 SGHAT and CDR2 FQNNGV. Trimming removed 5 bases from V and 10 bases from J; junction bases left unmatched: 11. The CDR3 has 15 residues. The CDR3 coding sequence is TGTGCCAGCAGCACCGAAACAGGGGGCCCCGGAAAACTGTTTTTT. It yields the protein CASSTETGGPGKLFF.

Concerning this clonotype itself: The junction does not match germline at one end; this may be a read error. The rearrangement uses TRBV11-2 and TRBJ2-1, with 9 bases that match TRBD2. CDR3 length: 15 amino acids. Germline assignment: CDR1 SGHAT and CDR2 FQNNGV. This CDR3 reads CACSLFSGSYNEQFF. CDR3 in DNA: TGTGCCTGCAGCTTATTTAGCGGGAGTTACAATGAGCAGTTCTTC. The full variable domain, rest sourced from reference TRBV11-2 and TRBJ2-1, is EAGVAQSPRYKIIEKRQSVAFWCNPISGHATLYWYQQILGQGPKLLIQFQNNGVVDDSQLPKDRFSAERLKGVDSTLKIQPAKLEDSAVYLCACSLFSGSYNEQFFGPGTRLTVL.

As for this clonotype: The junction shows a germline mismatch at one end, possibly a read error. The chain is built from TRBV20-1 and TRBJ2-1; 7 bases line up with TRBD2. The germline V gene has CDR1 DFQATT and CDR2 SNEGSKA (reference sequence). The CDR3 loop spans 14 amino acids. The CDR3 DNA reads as TGCTGTGCGATTACTAGCGAGACTTACAATGAGCAGTTCTTC. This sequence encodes CCAITSETYNEQFF.

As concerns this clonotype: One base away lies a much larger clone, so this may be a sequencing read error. Here the CDR3 DNA reads TGCAGCGTGGGTACCACCTGGGGCAATGAGCAGTACTTC. This sequence encodes CSVGTTWGNEQYF. The chain recombines TRBV29-1 with TRBJ2-1, with a tentative D call TRBD1 (5 bases). The J call is doubtful: the DNA matches TRBJ2-7 better. Germline V lookup: CDR1 SQVTM, CDR2 ANQGSEA. The CDR3 contains 13 residues.

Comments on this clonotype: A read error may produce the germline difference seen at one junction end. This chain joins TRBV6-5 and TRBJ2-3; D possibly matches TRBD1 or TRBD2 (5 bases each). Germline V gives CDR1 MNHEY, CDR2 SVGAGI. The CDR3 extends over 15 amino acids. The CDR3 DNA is TGTGCCAGCAGTTACTCCGGGACCGGCACAGTTACGCAGTATTTT. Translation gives CASSYSGTGTVTQYF.

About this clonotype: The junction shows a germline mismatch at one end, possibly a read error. The CDR3 DNA reads as TGTGCCAGAAGTTACGGGGGTAGTTCGAAATCGGAGCAGTTCTTC. It specifies CARSYGGSSKSEQFF. V usage is TRBV6-2 or TRBV6-3 and J usage is TRBJ2-1; TRBD2 is a possible D gene (6 bases). Per the germline V gene, CDR1 is MNHEY and CDR2 is SVGEGT. The CDR3 loop spans 15 amino acids.

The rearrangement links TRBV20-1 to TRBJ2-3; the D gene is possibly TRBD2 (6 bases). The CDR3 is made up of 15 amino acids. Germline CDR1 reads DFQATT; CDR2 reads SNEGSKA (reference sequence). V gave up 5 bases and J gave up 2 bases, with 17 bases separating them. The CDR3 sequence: CSAEDRRRDTDTQYF. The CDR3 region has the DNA TGCAGTGCTGAGGATCGGAGGAGGGACACAGATACGCAGTATTTT.